This entry features one T cell receptor (beta chain) sequence. V shed 1 base, J shed 7 bases, and the junction held 3 bases outside the gene matches. Germline V gene lookup returns CDR1 SGHTA and CDR2 FQGTGA. The CDR3 contains 14 residues. The source of the sample is a study of cytomegalovirus exposure and HLA in healthy donors. PCR amplification relied on 60 Vbeta primers (plus 13 Jbeta primers). Using immunoSEQ multiplex PCR, the repertoire was profiled, and TCRdb retains in-frame clones only, with some absent. The data contain under 120,000 clones, over 65% of them seen just once; the ten biggest clones take up approximately 5.1%.

The chain employs TRBV7-3 and TRBJ2-2; 7 nucleotides agree with TRBD2. This sequence was found in a female donor in good health and CMV-seropositive. Sequencing used PBMCs. In DNA, the CDR3 is TGTGCCAGCAGCTTAATGGCTAGCGGCGGGGAGCTGTTTTTT. This gives the protein CASSLMASGGELFF.